The rows below give T cell receptor beta chains drawn from one sample of a study of beta chain features in type 1 diabetes. Only in-frame clones appear in the TCRdb table, and some are missing; sequencing was by immunoSEQ multiplex PCR. The table shows some 250,000 clones, with approximately 14% occurring only once. The sample taken for sequencing was naive CD4+ T cells from blood. These receptors came from a man aged 25-40 years with type 1 diabetes. The CDR3 runs from the conserved cysteine through the conserved F or W. Fields, in order: CDR3 length, clone size, V gene, J gene, D gene, CDR3 DNA, CDR3 protein. The D gene is left open where the match is weak. Not all rows give a size; the values are once, few, many and, for expanded clones, a class.

cdr3_length: 14
clone_size: NA
v_call: TRBV6-5
j_call: TRBJ1-1
d_call: TRBD1
cdr3_nt: TGTGCCAGCAGTTTGTCGATAGGGACAGTTGAAGCTTTCTTT
cdr3_aa: CASSLSIGTVEAFF

cdr3_length: 15
clone_size: few
v_call: TRBV29-1
j_call: TRBJ2-1
d_call: TRBD2
cdr3_nt: TGCAGCGTTGCCCCGCTGCGTAGCGGGGGTAATGAGCAGTTCTTC
cdr3_aa: CSVAPLRSGGNEQFF

cdr3_length: 15
clone_size: NA
v_call: TRBV5-1
j_call: TRBJ2-1
d_call: TRBD2
cdr3_nt: TGCGCCAGCAGCCCGGGACTAGCGGGAGCCCTTGAGCAGTTCTTC
cdr3_aa: CASSPGLAGALEQFF

cdr3_length: 16
clone_size: NA
v_call: TRBV5-4
j_call: TRBJ2-4
d_call: NA
cdr3_nt: TGTGCCAGCAGCTCGAAAAATAGTCTAGCCAAAAACATTCAGTACTTC
cdr3_aa: CASSSKNSLAKNIQYF

cdr3_length: 13
clone_size: few
v_call: TRBV2
j_call: TRBJ2-3
d_call: TRBD2
cdr3_nt: TGTGCCAGCAAGCGGGAGTTGACAGATACGCAGTATTTT
cdr3_aa: CASKRELTDTQYF

cdr3_length: 13
clone_size: few
v_call: TRBV2
j_call: TRBJ1-2
d_call: TRBD1
cdr3_nt: TGTGCCAGCAGTGCGGGGACAGACTATGGCTACACCTTC
cdr3_aa: CASSAGTDYGYTF

cdr3_length: 16
clone_size: NA
v_call: TRBV7-2
j_call: TRBJ2-1
d_call: TRBD2
cdr3_nt: TGTGCCAGCAGTTCGACTAGCGGGAGTTCCTACAATGAGCAGTTCTTC
cdr3_aa: CASSSTSGSSYNEQFF

cdr3_length: 16
clone_size: few
v_call: TRBV15
j_call: TRBJ2-5
d_call: TRBD1
cdr3_nt: TGTGCCACCAGCAGAGGAGGGACAGGCCTGCAAAGGGCCCAGTACTTC
cdr3_aa: CATSRGGTGLQRAQYF

cdr3_length: 17
clone_size: NA
v_call: TRBV4-2
j_call: TRBJ1-3
d_call: TRBD1
cdr3_nt: TGTGCCAGCAGCCAAGCCGGGACAGCGAATTCTGGAAACACCATATATTTT
cdr3_aa: CASSQAGTANSGNTIYF

cdr3_length: 14
clone_size: few
v_call: TRBV5-1
j_call: TRBJ2-7
d_call: NA
cdr3_nt: TGCGCCAGCACTCCCTCGACAGACCCCTACGAGCAGTACTTC
cdr3_aa: CASTPSTDPYEQYF

cdr3_length: 15
clone_size: NA
v_call: TRBV5-4
j_call: TRBJ2-1
d_call: NA
cdr3_nt: TGTGCCAGCAGCCCGCGGGGGACAGGCAACAATGAGCAGTTCTTC
cdr3_aa: CASSPRGTGNNEQFF

cdr3_length: 11
clone_size: NA
v_call: TRBV28
j_call: TRBJ1-1
d_call: NA
cdr3_nt: TGTGCCAGCAGTATGAGAGGGTTGGCTTTCTTT
cdr3_aa: CASSMRGLAFF

cdr3_length: 16
clone_size: NA
v_call: TRBV5-1
j_call: TRBJ1-1
d_call: NA
cdr3_nt: TGCGCCAGCAGCTTGGTCGGGCAGGGGATGAACACTGAAGCTTTCTTT
cdr3_aa: CASSLVGQGMNTEAFF